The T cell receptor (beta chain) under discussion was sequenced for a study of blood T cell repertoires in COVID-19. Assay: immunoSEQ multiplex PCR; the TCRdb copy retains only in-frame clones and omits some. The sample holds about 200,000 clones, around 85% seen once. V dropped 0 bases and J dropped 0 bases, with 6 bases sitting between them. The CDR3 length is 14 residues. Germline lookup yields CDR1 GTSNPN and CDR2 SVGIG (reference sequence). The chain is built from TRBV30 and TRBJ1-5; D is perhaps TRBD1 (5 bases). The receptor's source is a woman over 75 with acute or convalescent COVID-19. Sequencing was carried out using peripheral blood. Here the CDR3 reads CAWSVGHSNQPQHF. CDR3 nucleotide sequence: TGTGCCTGGAGTGTAGGACATAGCAATCAGCCCCAGCATTTT.